Here is one TCR beta chain with its context. No antigen is known for it. Assay: immunoSEQ multiplex PCR; the TCRdb copy retains only in-frame clones and omits some. The sample carries tens of thousands of clones, nearly 95% recorded once. The source of the sample is a study of PD-1 blockade in classical Hodgkin lymphoma. Study-level findings and limits: According to reports, newly diagnosed patients had lower baseline TCR diversity than healthy donors, and relapsed/refractory patients had lower baseline TCR diversity still.

Stated time point: newly diagnosed, previously untreated cHL patient sample. Sequencing used peripheral blood mononuclear cells (PBMCs). The sequence was obtained from a human donor with classical Hodgkin lymphoma.

The CDR3 sequence: CASSVNQGELFF. Written as DNA, the CDR3 is TGTGCCAGCAGCGTAAATCAGGGGGAGCTGTTTTTT. The genes are TRBV9 and TRBJ2-2, with unresolved D. This CDR3 comprises 12 residues. Trimming removed 1 base from V and 8 bases from J, with 6 bases in between. CDR1 SGDLS and CDR2 YYNGEE come from the germline V gene.